This T cell receptor beta chain emerged from a study of blood T cell repertoires in COVID-19. Turning to the study itself: The analysed material was cDNA or gDNA that came from T cells, B-cell-depleted T cells, or PBMCs.

This CDR3 spans 15 amino acids. The V and J ends lost 1 base and 2 bases, in that order; junction bases with no gene match: 3. Germline V CDR1 and CDR2: SGHTA, FQGNSA. TCRdb's copy holds only in-frame clones and misses some; the assay was immunoSEQ multiplex PCR. Among about 250,000 clones listed, more than 80% were seen once. V usage is TRBV7-2 and J usage is TRBJ1-2; 8 bases fit TRBD1. The material sequenced was PBMCs or T cells enriched from blood (not recorded which). This receptor was obtained from a woman between 18 and 29 years old who had recovered from COVID-19. CDR3 bases: TGTGCCAGCAGCTTAGATGCAGGGGGCAACTATGGCTACACCTTC. The encoded protein is CASSLDAGGNYGYTF. Drawing the rest from reference TRBV7-2 and TRBJ1-2, the complete variable domain is GAGVSQSPSNKVTEKGKDVELRCDPISGHTALYWYRQSLGQGLEFLIYFQGNSAPDKSGLPSDRFSAERTGGSVSTLTIQRTQQEDSAVYLCASSLDAGGNYGYTFGSGTRLTVV.